Presented here are 9 T cell receptor beta chains from one specimen sequenced in a study of T-cell reconstitution after alpha-beta-depleted transplantation in children. This sample's TCRbeta library carried unique molecular identifier barcodes. TCRdb ran MiXCR on the PCR reads and lists one entry per CDR3 protein. In the table there are approximately 200,000 distinct CDR3 sequences, less than 15% of which are singletons. Sample: PBMCs from the stem cell graft donor, taken from the stem cell graft. The receptors were sampled from a human donor who donated a stem cell graft to a child with acute lymphoblastic leukemia.

This rearrangement joins TRBV20-1 to TRBJ1-1; D ambiguous. The V end lost 0 bases, the J end lost 7 bases, and 6 bases lay between the germline ends. This CDR3 has 11 amino acids. Per germline, CDR1 DFQATT and CDR2 SNEGSKA (reference sequence). The CDR3 loop reads CSARDSREAFF. CDR3 bases: TGCAGTGCTAGAGATTCGCGTGAAGCTTTCTTT.

Of note for this clonotype: A read error may be the cause here, since a much bigger clone is one base away. The chain recombines TRBV29-1 with TRBJ2-1; 9 bases align to TRBD2. The germline V gene encodes CDR1 SQVTM and CDR2 ANQGSEA. V trimming: 3 bases; J trimming: 8 bases; junction bases outside the gene matches: 5. The CDR3 has 13 residues. CDR3: CSVDCTSGYEQFF. DNA of the CDR3: TGCAGCGTTGATTGCACTAGCGGGTATGAGCAGTTCTTC.

The chain links TRBV30 to TRBJ1-1; unclear D gene. Germline V gene lookup returns CDR1 GTSNPN and CDR2 SVGIG (reference sequence). The CDR3 runs to 14 residues. Trimming removed 3 bases at V and 1 base at J, with 12 bases between. The CDR3 DNA reads TGTGCCTGGAGCCCTCTCACTCCGAACACTGAAGCTTTCTTT. Protein product: CAWSPLTPNTEAFF.

In nucleotides, the CDR3 is TGTGCCAGTAGTGCAACTAGCGGAGGCGCCGATGAGCAGTTCTTC. This gives the protein CASSATSGGADEQFF. The chain joins TRBV19 to TRBJ2-1; TRBD2 matches at 8 bases. Germline CDR1 LNHDA, CDR2 SQIVND (reference sequence). This CDR3 is built from 15 residues. The J segment lost 8 bases and the V segment lost 5 bases, leaving 11 bases of the junction unmatched.

A single count supports this clonotype. One end of the junction varies from germline; a read error may be responsible. V gene TRBV28 combines with J gene TRBJ1-2; maybe TRBD1 (5 bases). The CDR3 runs 13 residues. Germline CDR1 and CDR2: MDHEN and SYDVKM. This CDR3 is CASSSGINCGYTF. CDR3 bases: TGTGCCAGCAGCTCAGGGATAAACTGTGGCTACACCTTC.

In this sample, this clonotype turned up many times. V and J are TRBV20-1 and TRBJ2-2; maybe TRBD1 (6 bases). Germline CDR1 DFQATT, CDR2 SNEGSKA (reference sequence). The CDR3 totals 13 residues. The V and J ends lost 5 bases and 0 bases respectively, with 7 bases between them. The CDR3 region has the DNA TGCAGTGCTGCAGGGGCGAACACCGGGGAGCTGTTTTTT. It is translated as CSAAGANTGELFF.

There are many counts of this clonotype. The chain joins TRBV27 to TRBJ2-3; 9 bases map to TRBD1. The CDR3 loop spans 15 amino acids. CDR1 MNHEY and CDR2 SMNVEV come from the germline V gene (reference sequence). Trimming cost V 4 bases and J 2 bases; bases outside gene matches: 4. The CDR3, as DNA: TGTGCCAGCAGTTCGGACAGGGGACTCACAGATACGCAGTATTTT. Translation gives CASSSDRGLTDTQYF.

This clonotype came up many times. The rearrangement links TRBV5-1 to TRBJ1-1; 10 nucleotides agree with TRBD1. Trimming cost V 4 bases and J 11 bases; bases outside gene matches: 14. The CDR3 consists of 15 residues. Germline V gene data show CDR1 as SGHRS and CDR2 as YFSETQ. This CDR3 is CASSHNGDRGREAFF. CDR3 DNA sequence: TGCGCCAGCAGCCACAACGGGGACAGGGGACGGGAGGCTTTCTTT. Together with reference TRBV5-1 and TRBJ1-1, the CDR3 gives the full variable domain: KAGVTQTPRYLIKTRGQQVTLSCSPISGHRSVSWYQQTPGQGLQFLFEYFSETQRNKGNFPGRFSGRQFSNSRSEMNVSTLELGDSALYLCASSHNGDRGREAFFGQGTRLTVV.

As concerns this clonotype: A much larger clone lies a single base off, so this may be a read error. The chain uses TRBV10-3 and TRBJ2-7, with a tentative D call TRBD1 (5 bases). The CDR3 runs to 12 residues. Germline-derived CDR1 and CDR2 are ENHRY and SYGVKD. Trimming stripped 3 bases from V and 7 bases from J, with 10 bases between. The CDR3 nucleotides read TGTGCCATCAGTGAAGGGGTCAGAGAGCAGTACTTC. Translating gives CAISEGVREQYF.